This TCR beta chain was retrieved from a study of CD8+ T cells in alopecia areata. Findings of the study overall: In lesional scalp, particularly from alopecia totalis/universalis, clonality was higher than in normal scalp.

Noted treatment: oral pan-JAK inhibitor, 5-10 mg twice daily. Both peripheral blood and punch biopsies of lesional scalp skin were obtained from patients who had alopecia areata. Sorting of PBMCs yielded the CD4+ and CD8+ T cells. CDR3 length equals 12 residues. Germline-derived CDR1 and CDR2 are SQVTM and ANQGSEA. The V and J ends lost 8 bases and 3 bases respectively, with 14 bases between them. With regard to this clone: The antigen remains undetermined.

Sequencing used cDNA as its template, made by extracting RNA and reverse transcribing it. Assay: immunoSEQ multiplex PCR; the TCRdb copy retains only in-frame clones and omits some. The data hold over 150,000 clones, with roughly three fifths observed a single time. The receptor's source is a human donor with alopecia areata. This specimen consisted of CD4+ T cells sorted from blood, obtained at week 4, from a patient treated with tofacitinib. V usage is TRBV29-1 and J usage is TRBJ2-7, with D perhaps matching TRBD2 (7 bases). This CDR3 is CSLGGARYEQYF. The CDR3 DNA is TGCAGCCTGGGGGGGGCCCGCTACGAGCAGTACTTC.